The present TCR beta chain was sequenced within a study of cytomegalovirus exposure and HLA in healthy donors. Broader study findings: Reports state that TCR beta sequences accurately predicted most subjects' HLA-A and HLA-B alleles. A highly shared variant cluster was judged a likely technical artifact. Reportedly, cytomegalovirus status was diagnosed with high sensitivity and specificity. Most TCR sequences were uncommon, yet certain public TCRs appeared in many donors.

Remarks on this clone: Antigen specificity is unknown.

The PCR ran on 60 Vbeta and 13 Jbeta primers. TCRdb's table, derived via immunoSEQ multiplex PCR, lists solely in-frame clones and lacks some. The table has about 170,000 clones, less than 80% seen once. J lost 6 bases, V lost 4 bases, and 4 bases had no gene match. The CDR3 sequence is 13 residues long. Germline lookup yields CDR1 KGHSH and CDR2 LQKENI. The sequence was collected from a female donor in good health and CMV-seronegative. This chain uses TRBV18 with TRBJ1-2; 8 nucleotides align to TRBD1. The sample consisted of PBMCs. The CDR3 sequence is CASSRTGNNGYTF. In DNA form, the CDR3 reads TGTGCCAGCTCACGGACAGGGAACAATGGCTACACCTTC.